Included here is one T cell receptor (beta chain) sequence, with context. The data derive from a study of memory CD4+ T cells and cytomegalovirus serostatus. Germline CDR1 is SQVTM and CDR2 is ANQGSEA. CDR3 length: 14 amino acids. Losses at the gene ends were 2 bases for V and 2 bases for J; bases not matched to a gene: 5. Repertoires were generated with immunoSEQ multiplex PCR, while TCRdb's copy carries only in-frame clones and drops some. The sample records around 63,000 clones, less than 85% being singletons. Single viable CD3+CD4+CD8-CD45RO+ cells were sorted as the memory CD4+ T cells. Serostatus was set by detecting CMV pp150, pp28, p38, p52 IgG.

The specimen sequenced was memory CD4+ T cells from blood. This sequence joins TRBV29-1 and TRBJ2-7; 8 bases match TRBD1. The clonotype was recovered from an adult in good health and CMV-seronegative. Some clones in this sample may be carry-over from other donors' samples. The CDR3 coding sequence is TGCAGCGTTGAAACGGGACAGGCGACCTACGAGCAGTACTTC. It yields the protein CSVETGQATYEQYF.